The clone carrying this TCR beta chain was recorded a few times. Trimming took 7 bases from V and 3 from J, leaving 15 bases between them. The CDR3 length is 14 residues. Germline CDR1 reads LGHDT; CDR2 reads YNNKEL (reference sequence). For the second PCR, which ran for about 7 to 11 cycles, a sample-barcoded 5' primer and a J-beta primer mix were used. Each cDNA molecule was tagged by a template-switch adaptor with 12 random nucleotides. Any given sample supplied a minimum of 2.5 million CDR3-containing paired-end reads. MiXCR was run by TCRdb on the 5' RACE reads, yielding one entry per CDR3 protein. The sample holds fewer than 950,000 distinct CDR3 sequences, around 34% seen once. This record belongs to a study of blood T cells in healthy people across ages.

The source of this sequence is a man between 18 and 29 years old in good health. Sequencing was performed on blood. This chain links TRBV3-1 with TRBJ1-1; D call uncertain. CDR3 DNA sequence: TGTGCCAGCACCCCGCGGGAGTTGGACACTGAAGCTTTCTTT. Translated: CASTPRELDTEAFF.